The entry below describes one TCR beta chain. Its specificity is not known. The data derive from a study of identical twins. Trimming took off 10 bases at V and 4 bases at J, with 13 bases between the two ends. The germline V gene has CDR1 ENHRY and CDR2 SYGVKD. This CDR3 has 13 residues. Study observations and caveats: Beta out-of-frame twin sharing showed a weaker excess.

TCRdb reanalysed the 5' RACE reads using MiXCR and keeps one entry per CDR3 protein. In the table there are 650,000 to 750,000 distinct CDR3 sequences, 20% to 25% of which are singletons. The same sample was also studied in work on T cells expressing NK-cell markers. That source notes: According to the study, TCR beta repertoires originated from sorted CD3+CD56+NKG2C+, CD3+CD56+NKG2C- and CD3+CD56-NKG2C+ T cells. Dominant NKG2C+ clonotypes made up 1.0-7.0% of CD8+ T cells in a handful of donors.

The chain has TRBV10-3 and TRBJ2-2, with unresolved D. This clonotype was sampled from a woman aged 18 to 35 in good health. Sample: PBMCs. CDR3 loop: CATSFDGTGELFF. Written as DNA, the CDR3 is TGTGCCACCTCATTCGACGGCACCGGGGAGCTGTTTTTT.